Listed below are T cell receptor beta chains from one sample, sequenced in a study of cytomegalovirus exposure and HLA in healthy donors. This table comes from immunoSEQ multiplex PCR, and its TCRdb copy is limited to in-frame clones, with some not included. The profile shows about 160,000 clones, less than 90% of them singletons. Sequences were obtained from PBMCs. The receptors here all came from a man aged 30 to 39 in good health and CMV-seropositive. CDR3s include the opening cysteine and the closing phenylalanine or tryptophan. The D gene is left open where the match is weak. For some rows the clone size is stated as once, few or many, or as a class when expanded; others skip it.

d_gene,j_gene,v_gene,len,abundance,CDR3nt,CDR3aa
NA,TRBJ2-2,TRBV14,16,NA,TGTGCCAGCAGCCAGTTATGGCAGGCCCCAGGCGGGGAGCTGTTTTTT,CASSQLWQAPGGELFF
TRBD2,TRBJ2-5,TRBV14,18,NA,TGTGCCAGCAGCCAAGATTTTCGAGCGGCGGGGGGTTGGGAGACCCAGTACTTC,CASSQDFRAAGGWETQYF
NA,TRBJ1-3,TRBV7-2,16,NA,TGTGCCAGCAGCCTCCAGGCGACAGGCGGTGGAAACACCATATATTTT,CASSLQATGGGNTIYF
TRBD1,TRBJ1-1,TRBV18,13,NA,TGTGCCAGCTCACCAAGGGACAGGGGTGATGCTTTCTTT,CASSPRDRGDAFF
NA,TRBJ2-1,TRBV25-1,14,NA,TGTGCCAGCTCAAGGGGTGTGGGAGGCGGTGAGCAGTTCTTC,CASSRGVGGGEQFF
TRBD1,TRBJ1-2,TRBV20-1,11,NA,TGCAGTGCTGGGGGACAGGGGAGCTACACCTTC,CSAGGQGSYTF
NA,TRBJ2-7,TRBV5-1,12,NA,TGCGCCAGCAGCCCTGGAGAGGGCGAGCAGTACTTC,CASSPGEGEQYF
NA,TRBJ2-5,TRBV18,13,NA,TGTGCCAGCTCTTTCGGACAGCAAGAGACCCAGTACTTC,CASSFGQQETQYF
NA,TRBJ1-1,TRBV6-1,14,NA,TGTGCCAGCAGTGTCGAGGTGGGGAACACTGAAGCTTTCTTT,CASSVEVGNTEAFF
NA,TRBJ2-7,TRBV28,18,NA,TGTGCCAGCAGTTTATGGGATTACAGGGACCGGACCTCCTACGAGCAGTACTTC,CASSLWDYRDRTSYEQYF
TRBD1,TRBJ2-4,TRBV9,17,NA,TGTGCCAGCAGCGGACCGGGACAGGGGACCCACAAAAACATTCAGTACTTC,CASSGPGQGTHKNIQYF
TRBD1,TRBJ1-1,TRBV2,14,many,TGTGCCAGCAGGGAGGGGGCTCAGAACACTGAAGCTTTCTTT,CASREGAQNTEAFF
NA,TRBJ1-1,TRBV2,15,NA,TGTGCCAGCAGTGGGGGGCAGGCTATGAACACTGAAGCTTTCTTT,CASSGGQAMNTEAFF
NA,TRBJ1-4,TRBV30,13,NA,TGTGCCTGGAATGTCGCCAGGGGTGAAAAACTGTTTTTT,CAWNVARGEKLFF
TRBD1,TRBJ2-5,TRBV13,15,NA,TGTGCCAGCAGCCAAGGACAGGGAGGCCAAGAGACCCAGTACTTC,CASSQGQGGQETQYF
NA,TRBJ1-6,TRBV14,15,NA,TGTGCCAGCAGCCAAGAAGTGGGGCGAGAAGAACCCCTCCACTTT,CASSQEVGREEPLHF
NA,TRBJ2-3,TRBV19,15,NA,TGTGCCAGTAGTATAATGGGCCAGAGCACAGATACGCAGTATTTT,CASSIMGQSTDTQYF
TRBD1,TRBJ1-1,TRBV10-3,13,NA,TGTGCCATCAGTGAGACGCGGACAGGCGAAGCTTTCTTT,CAISETRTGEAFF
TRBD1,TRBJ2-2,TRBV11-3,15,NA,TGTGCCAGCAGCTTAGATAATACAGGGGGCCGGGAGCTGTTTTTT,CASSLDNTGGRELFF
TRBD1,TRBJ1-4,TRBV9,15,NA,TGTGCCAGCAGCAAGACCGGGACAGGGGCGGAAAAACTGTTTTTT,CASSKTGTGAEKLFF
NA,TRBJ2-5,TRBV27,13,NA,TGTGCCAGCAGTTTAAGGGGGGGCAAGACCCAGTACTTC,CASSLRGGKTQYF